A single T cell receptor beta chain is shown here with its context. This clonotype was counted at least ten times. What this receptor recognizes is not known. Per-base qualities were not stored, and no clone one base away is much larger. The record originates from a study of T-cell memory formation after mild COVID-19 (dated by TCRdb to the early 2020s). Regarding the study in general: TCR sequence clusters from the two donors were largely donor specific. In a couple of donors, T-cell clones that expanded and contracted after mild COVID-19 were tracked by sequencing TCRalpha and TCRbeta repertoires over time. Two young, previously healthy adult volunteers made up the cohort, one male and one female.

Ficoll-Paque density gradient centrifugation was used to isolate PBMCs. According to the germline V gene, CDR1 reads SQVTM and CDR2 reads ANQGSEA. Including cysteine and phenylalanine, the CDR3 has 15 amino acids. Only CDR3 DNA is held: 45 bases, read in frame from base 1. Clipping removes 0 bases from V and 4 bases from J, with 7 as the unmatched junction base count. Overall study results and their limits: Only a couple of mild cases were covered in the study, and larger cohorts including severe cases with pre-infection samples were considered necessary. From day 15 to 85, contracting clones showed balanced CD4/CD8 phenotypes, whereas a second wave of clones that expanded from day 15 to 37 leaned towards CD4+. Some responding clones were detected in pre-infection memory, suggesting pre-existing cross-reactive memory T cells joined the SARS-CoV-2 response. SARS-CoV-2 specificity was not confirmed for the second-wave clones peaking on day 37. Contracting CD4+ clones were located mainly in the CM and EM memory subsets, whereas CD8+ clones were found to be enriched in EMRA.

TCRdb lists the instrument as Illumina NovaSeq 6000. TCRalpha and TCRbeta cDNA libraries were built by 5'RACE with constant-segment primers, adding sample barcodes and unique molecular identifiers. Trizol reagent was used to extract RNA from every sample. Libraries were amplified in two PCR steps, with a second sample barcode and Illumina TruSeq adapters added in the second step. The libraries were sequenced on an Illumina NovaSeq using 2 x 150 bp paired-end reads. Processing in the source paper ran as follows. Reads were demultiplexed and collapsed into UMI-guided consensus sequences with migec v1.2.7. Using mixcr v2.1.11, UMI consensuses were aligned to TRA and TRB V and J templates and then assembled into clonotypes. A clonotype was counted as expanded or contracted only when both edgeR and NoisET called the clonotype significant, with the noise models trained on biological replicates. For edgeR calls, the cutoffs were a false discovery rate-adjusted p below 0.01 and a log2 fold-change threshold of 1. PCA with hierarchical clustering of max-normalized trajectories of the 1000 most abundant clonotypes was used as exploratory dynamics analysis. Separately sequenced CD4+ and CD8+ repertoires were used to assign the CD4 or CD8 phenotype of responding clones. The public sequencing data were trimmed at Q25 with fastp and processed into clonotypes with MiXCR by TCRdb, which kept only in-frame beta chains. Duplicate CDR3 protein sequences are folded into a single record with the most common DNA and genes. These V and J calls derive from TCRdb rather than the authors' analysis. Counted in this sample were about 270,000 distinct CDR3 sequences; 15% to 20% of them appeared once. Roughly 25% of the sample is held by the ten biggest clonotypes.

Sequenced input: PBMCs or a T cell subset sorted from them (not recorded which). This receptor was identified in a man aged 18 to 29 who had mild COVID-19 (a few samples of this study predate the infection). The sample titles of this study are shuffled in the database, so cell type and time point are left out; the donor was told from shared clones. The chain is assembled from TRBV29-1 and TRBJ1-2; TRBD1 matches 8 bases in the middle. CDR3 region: CSVEDLTGESYGYTF. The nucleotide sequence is TGCAGCGTTGAAGATCTGACAGGGGAGAGCTATGGCTACACCTTC.